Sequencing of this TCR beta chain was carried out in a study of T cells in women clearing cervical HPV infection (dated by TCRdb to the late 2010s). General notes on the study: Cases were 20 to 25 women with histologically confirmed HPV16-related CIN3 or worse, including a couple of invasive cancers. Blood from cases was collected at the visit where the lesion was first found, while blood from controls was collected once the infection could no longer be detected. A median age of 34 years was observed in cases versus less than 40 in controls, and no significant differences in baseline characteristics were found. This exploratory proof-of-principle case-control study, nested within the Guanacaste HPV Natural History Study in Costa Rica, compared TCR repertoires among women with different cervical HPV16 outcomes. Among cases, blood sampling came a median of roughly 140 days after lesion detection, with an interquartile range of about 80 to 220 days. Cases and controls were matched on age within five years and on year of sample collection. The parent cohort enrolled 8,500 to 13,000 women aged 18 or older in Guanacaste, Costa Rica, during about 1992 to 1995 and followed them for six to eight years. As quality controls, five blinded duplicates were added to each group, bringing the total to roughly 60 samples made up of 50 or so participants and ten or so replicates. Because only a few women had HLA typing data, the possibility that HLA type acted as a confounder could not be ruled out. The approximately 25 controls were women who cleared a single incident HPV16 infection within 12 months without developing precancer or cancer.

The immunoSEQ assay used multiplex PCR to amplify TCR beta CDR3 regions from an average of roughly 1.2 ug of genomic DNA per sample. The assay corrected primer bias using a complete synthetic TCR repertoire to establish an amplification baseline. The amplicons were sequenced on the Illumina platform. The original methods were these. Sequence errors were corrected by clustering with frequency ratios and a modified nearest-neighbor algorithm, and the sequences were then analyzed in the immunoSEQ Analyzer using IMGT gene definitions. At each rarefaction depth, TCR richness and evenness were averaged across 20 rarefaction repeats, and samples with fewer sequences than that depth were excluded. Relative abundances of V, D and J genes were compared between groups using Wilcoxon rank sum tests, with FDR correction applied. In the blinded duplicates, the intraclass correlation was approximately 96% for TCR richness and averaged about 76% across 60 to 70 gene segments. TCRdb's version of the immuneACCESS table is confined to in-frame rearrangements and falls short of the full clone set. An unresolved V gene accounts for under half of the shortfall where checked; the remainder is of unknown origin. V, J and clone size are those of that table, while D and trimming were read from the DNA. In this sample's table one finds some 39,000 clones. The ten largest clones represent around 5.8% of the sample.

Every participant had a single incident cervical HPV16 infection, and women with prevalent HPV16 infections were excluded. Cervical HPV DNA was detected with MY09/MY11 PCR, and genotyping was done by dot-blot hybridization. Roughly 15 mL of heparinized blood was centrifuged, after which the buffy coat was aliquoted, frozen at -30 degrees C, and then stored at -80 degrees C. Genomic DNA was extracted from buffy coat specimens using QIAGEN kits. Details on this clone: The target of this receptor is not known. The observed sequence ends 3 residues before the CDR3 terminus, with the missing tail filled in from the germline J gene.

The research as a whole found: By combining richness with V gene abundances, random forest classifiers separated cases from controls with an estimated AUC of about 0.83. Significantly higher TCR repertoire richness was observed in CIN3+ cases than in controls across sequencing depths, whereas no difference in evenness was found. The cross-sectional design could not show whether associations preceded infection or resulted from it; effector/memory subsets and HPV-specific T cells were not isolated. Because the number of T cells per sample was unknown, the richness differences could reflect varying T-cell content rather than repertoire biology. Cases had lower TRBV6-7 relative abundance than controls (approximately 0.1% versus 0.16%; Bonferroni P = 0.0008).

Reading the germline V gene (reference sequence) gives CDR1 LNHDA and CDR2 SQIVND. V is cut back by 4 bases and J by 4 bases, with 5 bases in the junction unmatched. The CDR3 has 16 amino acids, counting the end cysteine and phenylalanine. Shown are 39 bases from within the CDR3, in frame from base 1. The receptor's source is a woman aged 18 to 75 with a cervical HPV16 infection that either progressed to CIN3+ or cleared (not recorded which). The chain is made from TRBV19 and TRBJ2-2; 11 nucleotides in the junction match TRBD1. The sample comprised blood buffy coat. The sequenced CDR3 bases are TGTGCCAGTAGTACCGGACAGGGGGCGGGCACCGGGGAG. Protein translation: CASSTGQGAGTGE. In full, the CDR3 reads CASSTGQGAGTGELFF. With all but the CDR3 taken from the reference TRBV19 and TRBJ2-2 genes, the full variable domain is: DGGITQSPKYLFRKEGQNVTLSCEQNLNHDAMYWYRQDPGQGLRLIYYSQIVNDFQKGDIAEGYSVSREKKESFPLTVTSAQKNPTAFYLCASSTGQGAGTGELFFGEGSRLTVL.